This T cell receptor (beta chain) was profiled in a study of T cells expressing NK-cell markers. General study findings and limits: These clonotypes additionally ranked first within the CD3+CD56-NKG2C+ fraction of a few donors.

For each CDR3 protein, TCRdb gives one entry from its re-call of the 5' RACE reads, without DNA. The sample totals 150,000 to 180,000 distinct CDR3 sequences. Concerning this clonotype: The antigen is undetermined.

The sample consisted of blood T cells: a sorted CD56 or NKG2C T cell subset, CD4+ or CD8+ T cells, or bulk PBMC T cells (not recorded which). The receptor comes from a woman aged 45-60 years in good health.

CDR3 sequence reads: CASSIVKAAISYNEQFF. This chain links TRBV19 with TRBJ2-1. Germline values: CDR1 LNHDA, CDR2 SQIVND (reference sequence). This CDR3 is 17 amino acids long.